These 8 T cell receptor beta chains came from one sample sequenced in a study of Graves' ophthalmopathy and Graves' hyperthyroidism. RNA transcripts provided the template for amplifying TCR beta CDR3 regions. HTBI primers were used in a first-round RT-PCR, which preceded a second-round multiplex PCR. TCRdb re-called the multiplex PCR reads through MiXCR, storing one row per CDR3 protein. This table has about 400,000 distinct CDR3 sequences, about 17% appearing once. Sequencing input: peripheral blood. Receptors originate from a woman younger than 30 with Graves' ophthalmopathy.

This clonotype was seen at least ten times. V and J are TRBV6-2 or TRBV6-3 and TRBJ2-5, with 9 bases aligning to TRBD1. V was pared by 6 bases and J by 7 bases, with 15 bases of the junction left unmatched. CDR3 length: 16 residues. Germline-derived CDR1 and CDR2 are MNHEY and SVGEGT. CDR3: CASRLDRGLRYGTQYF. The CDR3 DNA reads as TGTGCCAGCAGGCTGGACAGGGGCCTTCGATATGGGACCCAGTACTTC.

This clonotype was seen at least ten times. The chain carries TRBV19 and TRBJ1-2; 7 positions agree with TRBD1. The CDR3 spans 13 residues. In germline, CDR1 is LNHDA, CDR2 SQIVND (reference sequence). J lost 4 bases, V lost 8 bases, and 7 bases had no gene match. The CDR3, as DNA: TGTGCCAGTGCCCGACAGGGACCCTATGGCTACACCTTC. Translated: CASARQGPYGYTF.

This clonotype came up many times. The chain carries TRBV28 and TRBJ1-2, with a weak D call TRBD1 (5 bases). Trimming took 4 bases from V and 5 from J, leaving 8 bases between them. Germline values: CDR1 MDHEN, CDR2 SYDVKM. The CDR3 spans 12 residues. The CDR3 nucleotides are TGTGCCAGCAGTTCTCGGGGGTATGGCTACACCTTC. Translation: CASSSRGYGYTF.

The rearrangement joins TRBV6-1 to TRBJ2-7, with 8 bases that match TRBD1. Germline trimming cut 11 bases from V and 1 base from J; bases unmatched to any gene: 4. Germline V gene sequence: CDR1 MNHNS, CDR2 SASEGT. The CDR3 contains 12 residues. Here the CDR3 reads CAAWDRSYEQYF. DNA of the CDR3: TGTGCCGCCTGGGACAGGTCCTACGAGCAGTACTTC.

This clonotype was detected a few times. This chain links TRBV6-2 or TRBV6-3 with TRBJ1-1; 8 nucleotides line up with TRBD1. V dropped 5 bases and J dropped 3; count of bases not matched to a gene: 5. This CDR3 is 14 amino acids long. The germline V gene has CDR1 MNHEY and CDR2 SVGEGT. The CDR3 reads CASSTLDRDTEAFF. The DNA of the CDR3 is TGTGCCAGCAGTACCCTGGACAGGGACACTGAAGCTTTCTTT.

This clonotype was detected many times. The J gene is TRBJ2-4, the V gene TRBV6-5; a possible D gene is TRBD2 (6 bases). The CDR3 sequence is 16 residues long. Per the germline V gene, CDR1 is MNHEY and CDR2 is SVGAGI. Trimming stripped 4 bases from V and 0 bases from J, with 13 bases between. The CDR3 bases are TGTGCCAGCAGTTCGTTCGGGGGACTAGCCAAAAACATTCAGTACTTC. This gives the protein CASSSFGGLAKNIQYF.

The chain joins TRBV27 to TRBJ1-6; weak D call: TRBD1 (5 bases). The CDR3 runs 14 residues. Germline lookup yields CDR1 MNHEY and CDR2 SMNVEV (reference sequence). V shed 3 bases and J shed 8 bases, with 11 bases lying between them. The CDR3, as DNA: TGTGCCAGCAGTTTCCGGGAAGGGGATTCACCCCTCCACTTT. Protein sequence: CASSFREGDSPLHF.

The chain uses TRBV9 and TRBJ1-2; maybe TRBD1 (6 bases). This CDR3 spans 15 amino acids. Trimming left V 4 bases short and J 3 bases short, with 16 bases between. Germline V gene lookup returns CDR1 SGDLS and CDR2 YYNGEE. The CDR3 DNA sequence: TGTGCCAGCAGCTCCCGAGGAGGGGGGGACTATGGCTACACCTTC. This translates into CASSSRGGGDYGYTF.